This paragraph reports one T cell receptor beta chain. Its antigen is not known. Read data end 3 residues before the CDR3 end; the end is taken from the germline J gene. This specimen comes from a study of Tregs in tolerant kidney transplant recipients. Findings and caveats of the study: Some patients' samples used different primers over time, so nucleotide sequences weren't comparable. Activated donor B cell expansion appeared to reveal the most relevant donor-specific TCRbeta repertoire. Tolerant patients' donor-specific Tregs expanded beyond overall Tregs, suggesting antigen-driven growth.

The nonmyeloablative bone marrow transplants came from related graft donors, with transient mixed chimerism. Thawed PBMCs were FACS-sorted into unstimulated CD4+CD25+CD127- regulatory T cells, CD4+CD25- non-regulatory cells, CD4 and CD8 cells. The germline V and J ends were trimmed by 2 bases and 5 bases, with 16 bases remaining between them. CDR3 length: 15 amino acids. Germline V gene sequence: CDR1 KGHSH, CDR2 LQKENI. Generated by immunoSEQ multiplex PCR, the TCRdb table keeps only in-frame clones and is missing some. This sample lists 11,000 to 15,000 clones; its ten largest clones have 25% to 30%.

The sample here was CD8+ T cells from blood (PBMCs), taken 6 months after the transplant. The J gene is TRBJ2-7, the V gene TRBV18, with D possibly TRBD1 on 5 matching bases. The clonotype originates from a human patient who received a combined kidney and bone marrow transplant. Some of these T cells may belong to the graft donor. CDR3 sequence reads: CASSPWAQGIHEQYF. The part of the CDR3 DNA that was read is TGTGCCAGCTCACCATGGGCCCAGGGAATCCACGAG.